This TCR beta chain was sequenced in a study of siplizumab effects on memory and regulatory T cells. A word on this clone: Its antigen is not known.

V shed 1 base, J shed 5 bases, and the junction held 10 bases outside the gene matches. Germline CDR1 is MGHRA and CDR2 is YSYEKL. The CDR3 spans 16 residues. Libraries were prepared by immunoSEQ multiplex PCR; TCRdb keeps only in-frame clonotypes and omits some of them. The table shows some 100,000 clones, with roughly 92% occurring only once. Whole-study results and caveats: There was no confirmation of the suppressive function of proliferating Tregs from siplizumab cultures. With siplizumab, cumulative frequency of CD4+ memory-derived alloreactive sequences dropped significantly.

The TCR sequence derives from a human donor in good health. V is TRBV4-1 and J is TRBJ1-1; 7 bases agree with TRBD1. Sequencing was done on a sample of Tregs sorted from blood. The CDR3 loop is CASSQAVRGVGTEAFF. For the CDR3, the DNA is TGCGCCAGCAGCCAAGCTGTCAGGGGGGTTGGTACTGAAGCTTTCTTT.